This T cell receptor (beta chain) was captured by sequencing in a study of human T cells and chemical hapten exposure. About the study: Predominantly women, the patients had alopecia areata, totalis or universalis. Small pooled library volume differences mainly caused per-sample TCR yield variation.

Time point indicated: patch test 1, 2 weeks after DPC sensitization. As to treatment: therapeutic diphenylcyclopropenone sensitization with weekly scalp DPC. In the library, unique molecular identifiers were attached to individual cDNA molecules. Original methodology: Sample TCR totals centred on a median of about 100,000, ranging roughly 23,224 to 700,000. TCRdb recomputed calls from the RACE reads with MiXCR, one row per CDR3 protein. The V and J calls, along with clone size, are taken from TCRdb and not from the paper's own processing. This repertoire shows more than 150,000 distinct CDR3 sequences, about 14% found once; its top ten account for 1.5% to 2%. Sequencing used whole blood, obtained in connection with sensitization to the hapten diphenylcyclopropenone (DPC). This TCR was recovered from a woman between 25 and 40 years old with alopecia areata. Some clones in this sample may be carry-over from other donors' samples.

The CDR3 here is CASSLLSQVDTQYF. CDR3 nucleotide sequence: TGTGCCAGCAGTTTATTATCCCAGGTGGATACGCAGTATTTT. The rearrangement links TRBV28 to TRBJ2-3, with D hard to call. The CDR3 extends over 14 amino acids. V was cut by 1 base and J by 6 bases, with 11 bases left in between. Germline CDR1 reads MDHEN; CDR2 reads SYDVKM.